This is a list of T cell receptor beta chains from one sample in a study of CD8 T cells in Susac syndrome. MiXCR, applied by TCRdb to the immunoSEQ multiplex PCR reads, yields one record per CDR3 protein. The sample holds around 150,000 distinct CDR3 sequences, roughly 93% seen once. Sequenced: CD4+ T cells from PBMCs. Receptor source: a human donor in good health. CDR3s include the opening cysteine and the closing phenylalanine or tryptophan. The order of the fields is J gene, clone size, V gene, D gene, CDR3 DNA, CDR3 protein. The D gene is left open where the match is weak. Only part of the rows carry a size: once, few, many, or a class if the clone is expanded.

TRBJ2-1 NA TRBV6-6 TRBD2 TGTGCCAGCACCACCGGACTAGCGGGGAATCATGAGCAGTTCTTC CASTTGLAGNHEQFF
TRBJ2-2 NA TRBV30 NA TGTGCCTGGAGTGTAGTCTCTTACACCGGGGAGCTGTTTTTT CAWSVVSYTGELFF
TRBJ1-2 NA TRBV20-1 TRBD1 TGCAGTGCTAGAGACCCATCGGACAGGGAGGACTACACCTTC CSARDPSDREDYTF
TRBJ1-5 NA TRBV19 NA TGTGCCAGTAGTATAGGACAGAAAAATCAGCCCCAGCATTTT CASSIGQKNQPQHF
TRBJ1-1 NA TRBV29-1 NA TGCACTATCAGGAGGGCAGGAGGAGACACTGAAGCTTTCTTT CTIRRAGGDTEAFF
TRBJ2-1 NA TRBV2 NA TGTGCCAGCAGTGTGCAGGGGCCGACACGGAATGAGCAGTTCTTC CASSVQGPTRNEQFF
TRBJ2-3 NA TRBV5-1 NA TGCGCCAGCAGCTTGGCGGACCCCACAGATACGCAGTATTTT CASSLADPTDTQYF
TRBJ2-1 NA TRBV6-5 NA TGTGCCAGCAGTTACTCGAAGTCGGAGCAGTTCTTC CASSYSKSEQFF
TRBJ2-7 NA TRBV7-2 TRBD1 TGTGCCAGCAGCTTAACCTCAGGGGGCATTTTGTACGAGCAGTACTTC CASSLTSGGILYEQYF
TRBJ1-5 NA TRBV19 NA TGTGCCAGTAGTATAACTAGCAATCAGCCCCAGCATTTT CASSITSNQPQHF
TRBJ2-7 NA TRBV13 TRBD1 TGTGCCAGCAGCTTAAGGGACAGCTACGAGCAGTACTTC CASSLRDSYEQYF
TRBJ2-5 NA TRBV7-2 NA TGTGCCAGCAGCTTAGTCGGGGCGGGGCAAGAGACCCAGTACTTC CASSLVGAGQETQYF
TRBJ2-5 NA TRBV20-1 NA TGCAGTGTGTTGGTTGGGAATGGAGAGACCCAGTACTTC CSVLVGNGETQYF
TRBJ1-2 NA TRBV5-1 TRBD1 TGCGCCAGCAGCTTGAATACAGGGGGCTCTTCATTCTATGGCTACACCTTC CASSLNTGGSSFYGYTF
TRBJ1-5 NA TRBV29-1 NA TGCAGCGTTGCAGGGCAGGACAATCAGCCCCAGCATTTT CSVAGQDNQPQHF
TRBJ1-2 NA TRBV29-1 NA TGCAGCGTCCGGCGGGTCGACTATGGCTACACCTTC CSVRRVDYGYTF
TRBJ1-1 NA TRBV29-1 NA TGCAGCTTGGGGGGGGGCGTCCTGAACACTGAAGCTTTCTTT CSLGGGVLNTEAFF
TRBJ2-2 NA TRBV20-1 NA TGCAGTGCTAGAGATCAGAGGTCCGGGGAGCTGTTTTTT CSARDQRSGELFF
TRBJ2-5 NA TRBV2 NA TGTGCCAGCAAATCGTTCTCCCAAGAGACCCAGTACTTC CASKSFSQETQYF
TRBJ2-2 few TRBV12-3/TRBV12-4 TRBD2 TGTGCCAGCAGTTTAAGCGGGGGGTCCGGGGAGCTGTTTTTT CASSLSGGSGELFF
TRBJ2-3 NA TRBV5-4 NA TGTGCCAGCAGCTTTGCCCAGTACACAGATACGCAGTATTTT CASSFAQYTDTQYF
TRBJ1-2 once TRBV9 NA TGTGCCAGCAGCGTAGGGCAGGGGAACGGCTACACCTTC CASSVGQGNGYTF
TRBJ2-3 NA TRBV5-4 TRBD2 TGTGCCAGCAGCGCCGGGACTAGGTGGGCACAAGATACGCAGTATTTT CASSAGTRWAQDTQYF
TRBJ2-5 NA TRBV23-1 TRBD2 TGCGCCAGCAGTCACTCGGGGAGCGGGGGGCGCGAAGTGGGAGAGACCCAGTACTTC CASSHSGSGGREVGETQYF
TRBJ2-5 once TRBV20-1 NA TGCAGTGCCAGTAACAGAGAGACCCAGTACTTC CSASNRETQYF
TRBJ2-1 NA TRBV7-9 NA TGTTCCAGCAGCTTGGACGGGGGCGATGAGCAGTTCTTC CSSSLDGGDEQFF
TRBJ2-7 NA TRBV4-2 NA TGTGCCAGCAGTCCGGAATACACTGTTACTTCCCTAACCTACGAGCAGTACTTC CASSPEYTVTSLTYEQYF
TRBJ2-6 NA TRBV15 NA TGTGCCACCAGCAGCACAGGGTTCTCTGGGGCCAACGTCCTGACTTTC CATSSTGFSGANVLTF
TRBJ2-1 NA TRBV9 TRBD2 TGTGCCAGCAGCGTATTGGACGGGGGGGGAGGTTCGAAGCAGTTCTTC CASSVLDGGGGSKQFF
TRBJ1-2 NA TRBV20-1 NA TGCAGTGCTACTCGGTCCCTAGGCTACACCTTC CSATRSLGYTF
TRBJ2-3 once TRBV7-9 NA TGTGCCACCCGACCTCTACTTGACACAGATACGCAGTATTTT CATRPLLDTDTQYF
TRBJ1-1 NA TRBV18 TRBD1 TGTGCCAGCTCAATACAGGGGCAGGGAAGGGTTGAAGGAGCTTTCTTT CASSIQGQGRVEGAFF
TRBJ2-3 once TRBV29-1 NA TGCAGCGTTGATGGCGGAGATACGCAGTATTTT CSVDGGDTQYF
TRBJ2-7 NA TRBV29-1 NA TGCAGCGTTTCTCGGGGTGATGGCTACGAGCAGTACTTC CSVSRGDGYEQYF
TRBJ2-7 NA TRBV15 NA TGTGCCACCAGCAGAGCAGGGAAAGTACACGAGCAGTACTTC CATSRAGKVHEQYF
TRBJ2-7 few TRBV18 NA TGTGCCAGCTCACCACAGGGGGAGGAGCAGTACTTC CASSPQGEEQYF
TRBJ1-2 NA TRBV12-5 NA TGTGCTAGTGGCCCTAGGGGTAACTATGGCTACACCTTC CASGPRGNYGYTF
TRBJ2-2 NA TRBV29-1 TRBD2 TGCAGCACCTTTAGCGGGGACCCCTACACCGGGGAGCTGTTTTTT CSTFSGDPYTGELFF
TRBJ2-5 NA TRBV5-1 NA TGCGCCAGCAGCTTGGAATCAGGGCGAGAGACCCAGTACTTC CASSLESGRETQYF
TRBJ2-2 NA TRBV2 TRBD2 TGTGCCAGCAGGCTTTTAGCGGGGACATTCACCGGGGAGCTGTTTTTT CASRLLAGTFTGELFF
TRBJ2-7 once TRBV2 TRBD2 TGTGCCAGCAGCTCCGGGACTAGCGGGGGCCTAACCTACGAGCAGTACTTC CASSSGTSGGLTYEQYF
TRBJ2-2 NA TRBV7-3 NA TGTGCCAGCAGCCCGGCTCCGAACACCGGGGAGCTGTTTTTT CASSPAPNTGELFF
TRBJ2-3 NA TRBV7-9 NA TGTGCCAGCAGCCAAGGAAGAGTTGGAGATACGCAGTATTTT CASSQGRVGDTQYF
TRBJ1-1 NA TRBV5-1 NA TGCGCCAGCAGCTTGGCTGCGCTTAATCGAGTTACTTTCTTT CASSLAALNRVTFF
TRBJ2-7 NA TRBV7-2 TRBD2 TGTGCCAGCAGCTTAGTTCTAGTGGATCGGGGGGGCGAGCAGTACTTC CASSLVLVDRGGEQYF
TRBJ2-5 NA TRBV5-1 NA TGCGCCAGCGGCCAGGGATCAATTAAAGAGACCCAGTACTTC CASGQGSIKETQYF
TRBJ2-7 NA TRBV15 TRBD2 TGTGCCACCGGGAGTGGGGGGGGCTACGAGCAGTACTTC CATGSGGGYEQYF
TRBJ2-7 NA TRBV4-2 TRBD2 TGTGCCAGCAGCCAAGAAGCGGGGGAGAACTACGAGCAGTACTTC CASSQEAGENYEQYF
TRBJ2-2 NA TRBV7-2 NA TGTGCCAGCAGCTTCTCGGGGGTCGGGAACACCGGGGAGCTGTTTTTT CASSFSGVGNTGELFF
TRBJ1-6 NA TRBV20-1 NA TGCAGTGCGCCTCCCCTTACAGGGAATTTCAATTCACCCCTCCACTTT CSAPPLTGNFNSPLHF
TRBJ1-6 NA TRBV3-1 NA TGTGCCAGCAGCCGCCGGGACGGGAATAATTCACCCCTCCACTTT CASSRRDGNNSPLHF
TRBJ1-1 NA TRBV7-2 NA TGTGCCAGCAGCTTATGGGTGAACACTGAAGCTTTCTTT CASSLWVNTEAFF
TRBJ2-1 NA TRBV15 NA TGTGCCACCAGCCACCACAGAAGCTCCTACAATGAGCAGTTCTTC CATSHHRSSYNEQFF